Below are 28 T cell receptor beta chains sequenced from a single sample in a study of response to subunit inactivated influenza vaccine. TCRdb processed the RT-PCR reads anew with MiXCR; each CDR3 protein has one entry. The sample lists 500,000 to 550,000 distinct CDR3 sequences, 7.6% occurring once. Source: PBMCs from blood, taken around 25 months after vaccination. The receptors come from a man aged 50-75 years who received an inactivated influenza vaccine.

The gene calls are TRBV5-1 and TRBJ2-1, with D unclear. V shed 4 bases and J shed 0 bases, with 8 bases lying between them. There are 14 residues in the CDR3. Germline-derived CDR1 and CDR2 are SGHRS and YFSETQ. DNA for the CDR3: TGCGCCAGCAGCCCCCAGCCCTCCTACAATGAGCAGTTCTTC. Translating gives CASSPQPSYNEQFF.

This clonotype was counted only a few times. CDR3 region: CASSPLGTSGNTGELFF. CDR3 sequence (DNA): TGTGCCAGCAGCCCTCTTGGGACTAGCGGGAACACCGGGGAGCTGTTTTTT. The chain recombines TRBV28 with TRBJ2-2; 11 bases map to TRBD2. The CDR3 has 17 amino acids. J lost 1 base, V lost 6 bases, and 7 bases had no gene match. Germline loops: CDR1 MDHEN, CDR2 SYDVKM.

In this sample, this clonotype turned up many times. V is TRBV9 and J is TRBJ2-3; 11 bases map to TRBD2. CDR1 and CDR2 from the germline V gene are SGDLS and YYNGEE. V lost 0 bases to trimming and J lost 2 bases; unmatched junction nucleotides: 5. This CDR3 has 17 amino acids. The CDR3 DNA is TGTGCCAGCAGCGTAGCCACTAGCGGGAGATTCACAGATACGCAGTATTTT. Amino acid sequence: CASSVATSGRFTDTQYF.

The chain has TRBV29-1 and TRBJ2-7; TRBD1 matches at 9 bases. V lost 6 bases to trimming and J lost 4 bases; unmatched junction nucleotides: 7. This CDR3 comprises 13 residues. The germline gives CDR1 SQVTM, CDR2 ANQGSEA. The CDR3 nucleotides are TGCAGCGTATCCGGGACAGGGTGGTACGAGCAGTACTTC. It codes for CSVSGTGWYEQYF.

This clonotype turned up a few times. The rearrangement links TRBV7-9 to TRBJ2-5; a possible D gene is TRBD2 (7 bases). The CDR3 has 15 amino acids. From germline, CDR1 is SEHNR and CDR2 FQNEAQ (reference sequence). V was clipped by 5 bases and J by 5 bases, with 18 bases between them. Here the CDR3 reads CASSPQGRDEETQYF. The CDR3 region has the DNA TGTGCCAGCAGCCCGCAGGGGAGGGATGAGGAGACCCAGTACTTC.

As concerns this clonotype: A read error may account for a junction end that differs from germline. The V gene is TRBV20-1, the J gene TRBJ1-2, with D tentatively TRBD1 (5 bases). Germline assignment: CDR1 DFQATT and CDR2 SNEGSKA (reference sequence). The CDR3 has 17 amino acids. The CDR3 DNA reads TGCAGCCCCAGGATGGGTCTGAGAACAGGCAGTAACTATGTCTACACCTTC. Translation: CSPRMGLRTGSNYVYTF.

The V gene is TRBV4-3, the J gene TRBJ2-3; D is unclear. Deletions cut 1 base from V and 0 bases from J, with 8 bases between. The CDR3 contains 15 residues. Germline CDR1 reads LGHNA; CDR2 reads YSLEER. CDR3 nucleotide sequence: TGCGCCAGCAGCCAAGCGGCGGAGAGCACAGATACGCAGTATTTT. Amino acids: CASSQAAESTDTQYF.

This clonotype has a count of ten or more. The CDR3 protein is CSARDFPLREGPYEQYF. In DNA, the CDR3 is TGCAGTGCTAGAGATTTTCCCCTGCGGGAGGGCCCTTACGAGCAGTACTTC. The gene calls are TRBV20-1 and TRBJ2-7; TRBD2 matches at 9 bases. Germline-derived CDR1 and CDR2 are DFQATT and SNEGSKA (reference sequence). This CDR3 comprises 17 residues. After removal of 0 bases from V and 4 bases from J, the junction contained 13 bases not matched to a gene.

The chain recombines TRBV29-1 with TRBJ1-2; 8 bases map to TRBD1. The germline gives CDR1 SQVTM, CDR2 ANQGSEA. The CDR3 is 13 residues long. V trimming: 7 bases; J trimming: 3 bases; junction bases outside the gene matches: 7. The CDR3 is CSGRQGQDYGYTF. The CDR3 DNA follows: TGCAGCGGACGACAGGGGCAGGACTATGGCTACACCTTC.

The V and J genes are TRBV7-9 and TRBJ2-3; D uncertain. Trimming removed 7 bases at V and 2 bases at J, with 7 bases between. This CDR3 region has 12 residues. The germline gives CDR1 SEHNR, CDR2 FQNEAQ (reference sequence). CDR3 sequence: CASMGATDTQYF. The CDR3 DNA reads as TGTGCCAGCATGGGCGCCACAGATACGCAGTATTTT.

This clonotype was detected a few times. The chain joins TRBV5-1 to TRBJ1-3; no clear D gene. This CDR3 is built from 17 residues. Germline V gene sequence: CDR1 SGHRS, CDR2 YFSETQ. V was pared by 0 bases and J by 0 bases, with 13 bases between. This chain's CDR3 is CASSLAGGRSSGNTIYF. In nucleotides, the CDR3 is TGCGCCAGCAGCTTGGCCGGTGGCAGAAGCTCTGGAAACACCATATATTTT. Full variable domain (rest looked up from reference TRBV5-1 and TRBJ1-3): KAGVTQTPRYLIKTRGQQVTLSCSPISGHRSVSWYQQTPGQGLQFLFEYFSETQRNKGNFPGRFSGRQFSNSRSEMNVSTLELGDSALYLCASSLAGGRSSGNTIYFGEGSWLTVV.

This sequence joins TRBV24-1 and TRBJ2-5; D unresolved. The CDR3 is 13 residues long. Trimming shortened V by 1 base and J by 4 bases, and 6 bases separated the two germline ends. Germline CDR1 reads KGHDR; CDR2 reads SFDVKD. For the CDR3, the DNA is TGTGCCACCAGTGATTTTGGATCAGAGACCCAGTACTTC. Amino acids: CATSDFGSETQYF.

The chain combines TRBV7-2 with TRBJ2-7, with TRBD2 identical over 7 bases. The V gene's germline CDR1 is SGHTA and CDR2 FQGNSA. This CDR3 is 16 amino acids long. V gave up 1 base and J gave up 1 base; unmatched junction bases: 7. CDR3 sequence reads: CASSLVGGGLSYEQYF. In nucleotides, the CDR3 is TGTGCCAGCAGCTTAGTGGGCGGGGGATTATCCTACGAGCAGTACTTC.

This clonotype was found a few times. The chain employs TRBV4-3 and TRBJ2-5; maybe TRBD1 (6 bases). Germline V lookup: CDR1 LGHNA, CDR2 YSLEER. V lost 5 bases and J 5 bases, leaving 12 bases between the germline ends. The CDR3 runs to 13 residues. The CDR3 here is CASSARGGETQYF. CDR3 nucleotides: TGCGCCAGCAGCGCCAGGGGTGGGGAGACCCAGTACTTC.

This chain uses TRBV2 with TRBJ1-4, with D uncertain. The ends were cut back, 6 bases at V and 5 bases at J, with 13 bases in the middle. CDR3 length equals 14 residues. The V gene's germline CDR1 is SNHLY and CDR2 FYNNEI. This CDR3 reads CASSLMGTNEKLFF. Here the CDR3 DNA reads TGTGCCAGCAGCTTGATGGGCACGAATGAAAAACTGTTTTTT.

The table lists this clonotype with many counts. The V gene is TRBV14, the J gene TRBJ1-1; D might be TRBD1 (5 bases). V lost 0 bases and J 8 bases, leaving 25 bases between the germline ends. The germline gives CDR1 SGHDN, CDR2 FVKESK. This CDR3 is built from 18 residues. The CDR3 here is CASSQDRDGLWGFEEAFF. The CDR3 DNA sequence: TGTGCCAGCAGCCAAGATCGGGACGGACTTTGGGGCTTCGAAGAAGCTTTCTTT.

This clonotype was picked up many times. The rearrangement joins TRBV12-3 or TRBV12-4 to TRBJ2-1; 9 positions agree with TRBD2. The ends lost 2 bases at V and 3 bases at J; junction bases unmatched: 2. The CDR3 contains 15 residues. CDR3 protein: CASSLLRGGYNEQFF. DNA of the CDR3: TGTGCCAGCAGTTTATTGCGGGGGGGCTACAATGAGCAGTTCTTC.

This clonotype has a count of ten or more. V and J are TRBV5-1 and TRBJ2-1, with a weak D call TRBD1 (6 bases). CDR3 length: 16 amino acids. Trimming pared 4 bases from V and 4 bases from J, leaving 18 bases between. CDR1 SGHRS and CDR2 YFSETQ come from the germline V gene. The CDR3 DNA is TGCGCCAGCAGCACCGCCGGGACATATTCATACAATGAGCAGTTCTTC. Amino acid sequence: CASSTAGTYSYNEQFF.

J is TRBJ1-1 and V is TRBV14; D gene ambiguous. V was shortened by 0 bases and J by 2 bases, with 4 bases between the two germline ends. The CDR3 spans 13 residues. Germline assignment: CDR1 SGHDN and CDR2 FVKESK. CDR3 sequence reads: CASSQEFNTEAFF. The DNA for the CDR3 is TGTGCCAGCAGCCAAGAATTTAACACTGAAGCTTTCTTT.

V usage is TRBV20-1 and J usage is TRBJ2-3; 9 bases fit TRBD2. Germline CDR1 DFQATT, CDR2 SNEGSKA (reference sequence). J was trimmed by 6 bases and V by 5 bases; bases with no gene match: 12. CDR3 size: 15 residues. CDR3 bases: TGCAGTGCTCGTCCTCTGCGGGAGGGCCACGATACGCAGTATTTT. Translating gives CSARPLREGHDTQYF.

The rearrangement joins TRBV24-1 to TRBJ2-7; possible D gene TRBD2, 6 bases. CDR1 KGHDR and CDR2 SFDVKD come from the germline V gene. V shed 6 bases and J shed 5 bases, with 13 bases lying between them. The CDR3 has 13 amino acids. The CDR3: CATSKTSFDEQYF. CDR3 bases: TGTGCCACCAGTAAGACTAGTTTCGACGAGCAGTACTTC.

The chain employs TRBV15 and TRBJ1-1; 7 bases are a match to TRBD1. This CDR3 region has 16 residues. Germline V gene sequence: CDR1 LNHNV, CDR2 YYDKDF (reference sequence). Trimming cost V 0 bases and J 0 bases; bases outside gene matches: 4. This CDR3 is CATSRDRQGVNTEAFF. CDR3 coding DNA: TGTGCCACCAGCAGAGACCGGCAGGGGGTGAACACTGAAGCTTTCTTT.

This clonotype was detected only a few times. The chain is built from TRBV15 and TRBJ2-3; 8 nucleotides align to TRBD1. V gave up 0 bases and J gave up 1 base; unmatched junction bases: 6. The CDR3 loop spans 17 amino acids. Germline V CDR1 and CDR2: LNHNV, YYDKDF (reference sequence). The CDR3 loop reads CATSRDFLGQGTDTQYF. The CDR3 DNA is TGTGCCACCAGCAGAGATTTTTTGGGACAGGGCACAGATACGCAGTATTTT. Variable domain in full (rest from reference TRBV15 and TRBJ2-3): DAMVIQNPRYQVTQFGKPVTLSCSQTLNHNVMYWYQQKSSQAPKLLFHYYDKDFNNEADTPDNFQSRRPNTSFCFLDIRSPGLGDTAMYLCATSRDFLGQGTDTQYFGPGTRLTVL.

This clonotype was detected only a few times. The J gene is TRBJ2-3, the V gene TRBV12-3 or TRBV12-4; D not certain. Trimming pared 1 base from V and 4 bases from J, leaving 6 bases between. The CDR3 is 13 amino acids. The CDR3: CASSLGMADTQYF. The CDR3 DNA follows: TGTGCCAGCAGTTTAGGGATGGCAGATACGCAGTATTTT.

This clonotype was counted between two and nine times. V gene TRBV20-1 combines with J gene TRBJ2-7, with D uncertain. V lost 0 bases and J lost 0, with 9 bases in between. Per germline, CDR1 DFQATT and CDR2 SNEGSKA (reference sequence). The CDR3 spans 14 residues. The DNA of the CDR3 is TGCAGTGCTAGAGACCTAAAGAGCTCCTACGAGCAGTACTTC. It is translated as CSARDLKSSYEQYF.

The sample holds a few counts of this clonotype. The chain's CDR3 is CSVAVTGDTQYF. The CDR3, as DNA: TGCAGCGTCGCAGTGACAGGAGATACGCAGTATTTT. V usage is TRBV29-1 and J usage is TRBJ2-3, with TRBD1 as a possible D gene (6 bases). V lost 6 bases, J lost 5 bases, and 12 bases lay in between. Germline CDR1 SQVTM, CDR2 ANQGSEA. This CDR3 is built from 12 residues.

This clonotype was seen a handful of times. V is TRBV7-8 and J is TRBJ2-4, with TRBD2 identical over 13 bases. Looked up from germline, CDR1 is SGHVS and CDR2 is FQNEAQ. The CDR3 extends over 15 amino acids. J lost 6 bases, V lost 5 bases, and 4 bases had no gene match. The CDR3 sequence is CASSRRTSGGNIQYF. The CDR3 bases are TGTGCCAGCAGCCGTCGGACTAGCGGGGGAAACATTCAGTACTTC. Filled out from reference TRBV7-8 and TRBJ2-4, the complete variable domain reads GAGVSQSPRYKVAKRGQDVALRCDPISGHVSLFWYQQALGQGPEFLTYFQNEAQLDKSGLPSDRFFAERPEGSVSTLKIQRTQQEDSAVYLCASSRRTSGGNIQYFGAGTRLSVL.

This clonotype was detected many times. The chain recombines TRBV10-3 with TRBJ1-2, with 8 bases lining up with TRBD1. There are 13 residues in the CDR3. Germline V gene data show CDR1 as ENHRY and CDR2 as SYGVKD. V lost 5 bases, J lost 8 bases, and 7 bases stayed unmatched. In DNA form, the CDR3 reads TGTGCCATCAGTCACGGACAGGGAACAGGCTACACCTTC. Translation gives CAISHGQGTGYTF.